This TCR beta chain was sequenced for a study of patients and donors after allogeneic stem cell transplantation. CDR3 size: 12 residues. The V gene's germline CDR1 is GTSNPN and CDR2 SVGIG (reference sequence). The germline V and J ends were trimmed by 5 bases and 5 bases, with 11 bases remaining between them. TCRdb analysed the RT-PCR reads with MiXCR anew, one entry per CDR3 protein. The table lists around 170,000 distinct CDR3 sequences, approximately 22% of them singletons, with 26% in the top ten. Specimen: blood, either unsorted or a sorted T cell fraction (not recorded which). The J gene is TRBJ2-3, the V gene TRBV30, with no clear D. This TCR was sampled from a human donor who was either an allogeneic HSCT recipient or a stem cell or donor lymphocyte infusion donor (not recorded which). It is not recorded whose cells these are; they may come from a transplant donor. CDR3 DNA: TGTGCCTGGTCACGGCTGCGAGATACGCAGTATTTT. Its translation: CAWSRLRDTQYF.